This T cell receptor beta chain derives from a study of blood T cells in healthy people across ages. Study findings and constraints: Older age coincided with a roughly linear decline in TCR beta diversity per million T cells. Estimated diversity, derived from one million T cells, was regarded as an underestimate. Unsorted PBMCs prevented conclusive naive versus antigen-experienced comparison.

Germline V gives CDR1 SGHTA, CDR2 FQGNSA. Trimming shortened V by 5 bases and J by 0 bases, and 14 bases separated the two germline ends. The CDR3 is 16 amino acids. Notes on this clonotype: Its antigen is unknown.

Primers used in a second PCR of about 7 to 12 cycles were a sample-barcoded 5' primer and a J-beta primer mix. Researchers report that each sample yielded at least 3 million CDR3-containing paired-end reads. Each CDR3 protein gets one entry after TCRdb re-called the 5' RACE reads with MiXCR. The sample shows fewer than 1 million distinct CDR3 sequences, 44% of them seen only once. The chain carries TRBV7-2 and TRBJ2-1, with D maybe TRBD1 (6 bases). Sequenced input: blood. This clonotype was sampled from a man aged 55-75 years in good health. This CDR3 is CASSPTGQLSYNEQFF. The CDR3 nucleotides are TGTGCCAGCAGCCCCACAGGACAGCTCTCCTACAATGAGCAGTTCTTC.